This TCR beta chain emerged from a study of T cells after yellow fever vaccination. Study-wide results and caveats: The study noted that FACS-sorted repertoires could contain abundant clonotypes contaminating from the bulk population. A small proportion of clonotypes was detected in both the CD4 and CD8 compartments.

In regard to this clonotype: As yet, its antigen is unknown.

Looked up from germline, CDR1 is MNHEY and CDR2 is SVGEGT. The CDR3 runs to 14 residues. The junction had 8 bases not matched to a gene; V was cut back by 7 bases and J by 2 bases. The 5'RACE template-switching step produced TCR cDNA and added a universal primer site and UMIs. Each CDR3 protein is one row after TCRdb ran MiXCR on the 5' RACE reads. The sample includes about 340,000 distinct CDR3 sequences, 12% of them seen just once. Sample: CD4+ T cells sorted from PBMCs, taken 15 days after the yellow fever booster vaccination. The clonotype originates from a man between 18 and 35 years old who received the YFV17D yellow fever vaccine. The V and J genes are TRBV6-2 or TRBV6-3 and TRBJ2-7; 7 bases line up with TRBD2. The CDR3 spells CASIKDGGTYEQYF. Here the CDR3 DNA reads TGTGCCAGCATTAAGGACGGGGGGACCTACGAGCAGTACTTC.